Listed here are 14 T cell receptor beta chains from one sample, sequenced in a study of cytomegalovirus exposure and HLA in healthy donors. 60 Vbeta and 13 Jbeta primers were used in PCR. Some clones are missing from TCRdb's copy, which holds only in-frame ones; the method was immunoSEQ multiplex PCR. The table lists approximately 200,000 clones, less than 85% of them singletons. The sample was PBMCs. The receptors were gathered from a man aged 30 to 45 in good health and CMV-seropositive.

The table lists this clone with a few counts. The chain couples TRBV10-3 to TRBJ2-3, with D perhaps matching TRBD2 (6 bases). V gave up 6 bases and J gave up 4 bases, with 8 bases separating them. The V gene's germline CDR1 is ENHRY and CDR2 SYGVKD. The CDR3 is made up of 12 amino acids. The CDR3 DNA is TGTGCCATCAGGGGGGACTCAGATACGCAGTATTTT. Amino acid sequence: CAIRGDSDTQYF.

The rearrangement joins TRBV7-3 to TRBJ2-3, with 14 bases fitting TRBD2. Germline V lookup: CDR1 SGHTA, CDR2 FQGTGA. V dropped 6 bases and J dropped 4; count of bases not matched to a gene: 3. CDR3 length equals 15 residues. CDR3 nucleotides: TGTGCCAGCAGGGGGACTAGCGGGAGCCCAGATACGCAGTATTTT. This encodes CASRGTSGSPDTQYF.

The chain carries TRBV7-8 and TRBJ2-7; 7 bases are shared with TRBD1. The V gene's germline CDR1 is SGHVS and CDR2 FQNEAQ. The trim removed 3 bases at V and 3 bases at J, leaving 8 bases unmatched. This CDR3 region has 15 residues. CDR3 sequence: CASSLGGTVIYEQYF. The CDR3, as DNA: TGTGCCAGCAGCTTGGGTGGGACAGTTATCTACGAGCAGTACTTC.

The CDR3 DNA reads TGTGCCAGCTCCCCTAGTCTTAGCAATCAGCCCCAGCATTTT. Residues: CASSPSLSNQPQHF. The chain combines TRBV18 with TRBJ1-5; D gene uncertain. The CDR3 extends over 14 amino acids. The V gene lost 6 bases and the J gene lost 0 bases, with 9 bases spanning the gap. Per germline, CDR1 KGHSH and CDR2 LQKENI.

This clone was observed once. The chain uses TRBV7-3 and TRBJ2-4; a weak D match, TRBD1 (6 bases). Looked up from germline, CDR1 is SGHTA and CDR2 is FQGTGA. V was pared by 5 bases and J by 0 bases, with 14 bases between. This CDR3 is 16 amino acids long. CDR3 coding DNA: TGTGCCAGCAGCGCACAGGGCACTCTAGCCAAAAACATTCAGTACTTC. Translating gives CASSAQGTLAKNIQYF.

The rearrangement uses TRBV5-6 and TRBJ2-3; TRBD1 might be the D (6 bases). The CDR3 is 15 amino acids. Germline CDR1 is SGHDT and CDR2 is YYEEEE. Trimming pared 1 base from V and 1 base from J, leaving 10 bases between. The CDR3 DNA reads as TGTGCCAGCAGCTTGATAGCAGGGGGCACAGATACGCAGTATTTT. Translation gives CASSLIAGGTDTQYF.

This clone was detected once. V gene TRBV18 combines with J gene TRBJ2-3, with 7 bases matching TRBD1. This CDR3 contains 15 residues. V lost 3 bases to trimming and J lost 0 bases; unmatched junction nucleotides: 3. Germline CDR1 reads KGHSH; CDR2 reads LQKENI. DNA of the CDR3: TGTGCCAGCTCACCCAAGGACAGGAGCACAGATACGCAGTATTTT. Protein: CASSPKDRSTDTQYF.

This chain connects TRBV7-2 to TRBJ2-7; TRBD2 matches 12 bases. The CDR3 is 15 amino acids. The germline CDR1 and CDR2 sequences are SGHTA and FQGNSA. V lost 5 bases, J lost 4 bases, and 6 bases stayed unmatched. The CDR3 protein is CASSATSGSGYEQYF. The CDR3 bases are TGTGCCAGCAGCGCGACTAGCGGGAGTGGTTACGAGCAGTACTTC.

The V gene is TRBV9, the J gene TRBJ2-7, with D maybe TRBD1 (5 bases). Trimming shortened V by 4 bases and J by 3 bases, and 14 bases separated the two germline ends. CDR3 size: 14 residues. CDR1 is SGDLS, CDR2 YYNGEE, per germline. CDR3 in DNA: TGTGCCAGCAGCATTCGGACATCCGACTACGAGCAGTACTTC. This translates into CASSIRTSDYEQYF.

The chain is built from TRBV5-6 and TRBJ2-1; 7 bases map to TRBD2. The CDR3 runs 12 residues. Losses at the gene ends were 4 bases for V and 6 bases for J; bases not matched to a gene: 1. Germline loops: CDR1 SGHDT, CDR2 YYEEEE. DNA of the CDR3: TGTGCCAGCAGCCGGACTAGCAATGAGCAGTTCTTC. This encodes CASSRTSNEQFF.

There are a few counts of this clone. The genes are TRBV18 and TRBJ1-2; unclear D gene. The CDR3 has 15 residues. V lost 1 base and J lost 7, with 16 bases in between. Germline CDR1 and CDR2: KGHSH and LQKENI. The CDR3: CASSPQDGDVSGYTF. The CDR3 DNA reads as TGTGCCAGCTCACCACAAGACGGGGATGTGAGTGGCTACACCTTC. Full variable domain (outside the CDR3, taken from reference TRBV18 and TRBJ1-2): NAGVMQNPRHLVRRRGQEARLRCSPMKGHSHVYWYRQLPEEGLKFMVYLQKENIIDESGMPKERFSAEFPKEGPSILRIQQVVRGDSAAYFCASSPQDGDVSGYTFGSGTRLTVV.

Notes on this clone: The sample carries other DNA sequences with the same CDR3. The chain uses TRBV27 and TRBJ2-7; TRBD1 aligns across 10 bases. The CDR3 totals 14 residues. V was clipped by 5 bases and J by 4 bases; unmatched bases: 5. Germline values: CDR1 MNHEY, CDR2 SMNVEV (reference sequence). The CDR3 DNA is TGTGCCAGCAGTCCCGGACAGGGGGGGTACGAGCAGTACTTC. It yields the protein CASSPGQGGYEQYF.

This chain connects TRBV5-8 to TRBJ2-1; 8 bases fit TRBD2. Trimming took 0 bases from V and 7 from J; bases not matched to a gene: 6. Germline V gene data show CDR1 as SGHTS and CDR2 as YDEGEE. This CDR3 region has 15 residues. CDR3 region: CASSLAGGALNEQFF. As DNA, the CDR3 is TGTGCCAGCAGCTTGGCCGGGGGGGCGCTTAATGAGCAGTTCTTC.

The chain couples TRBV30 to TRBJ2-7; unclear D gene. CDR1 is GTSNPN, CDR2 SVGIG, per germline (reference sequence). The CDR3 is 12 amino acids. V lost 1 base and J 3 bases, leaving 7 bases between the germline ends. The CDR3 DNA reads TGTGCCTGGAGTGGAGCCAACTACGAGCAGTACTTC. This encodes CAWSGANYEQYF. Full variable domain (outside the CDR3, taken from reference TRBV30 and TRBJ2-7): SQTIHQWPATLVQPVGSPLSLECTVEGTSNPNLYWYRQAAGRGLQLLFYSVGIGQISSEVPQNLSASRPQDRQFILSSKKLLLSDSGFYLCAWSGANYEQYFGPGTRLTVT.